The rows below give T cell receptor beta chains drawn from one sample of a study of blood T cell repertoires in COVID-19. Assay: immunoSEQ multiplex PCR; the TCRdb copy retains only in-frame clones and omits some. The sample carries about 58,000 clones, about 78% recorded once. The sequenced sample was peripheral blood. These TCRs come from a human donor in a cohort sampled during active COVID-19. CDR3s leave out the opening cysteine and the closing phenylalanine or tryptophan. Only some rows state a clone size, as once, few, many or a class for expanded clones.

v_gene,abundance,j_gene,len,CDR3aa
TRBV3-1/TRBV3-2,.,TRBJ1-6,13,ASSPGQGAFSPLH
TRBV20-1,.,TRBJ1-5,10,SASQSNQPQH
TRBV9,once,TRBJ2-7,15,ASSPDTRGRSSYEQY
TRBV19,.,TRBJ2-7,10,ASRARGYEQY
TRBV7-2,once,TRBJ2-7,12,ASSFNGAAYEQY
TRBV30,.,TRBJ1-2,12,AWSPGGFKGGYT
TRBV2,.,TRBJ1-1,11,ASMPRGNTEAF
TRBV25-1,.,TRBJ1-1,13,ASSGGHSMNTEAF
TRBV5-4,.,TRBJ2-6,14,ASSSRSRSGANVLT
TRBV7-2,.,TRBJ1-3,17,ASSLGEGARRSSGNTIY
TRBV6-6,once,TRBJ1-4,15,ASSRSGGGPRNEKLF
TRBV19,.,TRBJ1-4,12,ASSIAGANEKLF
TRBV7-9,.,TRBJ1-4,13,ASSPLGQENEKLF
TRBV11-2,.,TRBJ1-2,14,ASSLRYAGGEGGYT
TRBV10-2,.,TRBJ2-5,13,ASSAQGGWEETQY
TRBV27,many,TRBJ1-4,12,ASSLRATNEKLF
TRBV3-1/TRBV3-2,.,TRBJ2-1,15,ASSHLDRVSSYNEQF
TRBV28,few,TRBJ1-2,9,ASSSLYGYT
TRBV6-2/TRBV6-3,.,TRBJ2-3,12,ASSSPGDVDTQY
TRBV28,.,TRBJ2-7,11,ASQLGSTYEQY
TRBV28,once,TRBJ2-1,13,ASSLEGGLYNEQF
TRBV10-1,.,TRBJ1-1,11,ASSAHGEAEAF
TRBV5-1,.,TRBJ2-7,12,ASSLGGGPHEQY
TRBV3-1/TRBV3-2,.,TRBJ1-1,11,ASSPGDRLEAF
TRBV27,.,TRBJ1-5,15,ATPDRGQDYSNQPQH
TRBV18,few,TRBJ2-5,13,ASSPPVGGQETQY
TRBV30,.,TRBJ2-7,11,AWSVLREYEQY
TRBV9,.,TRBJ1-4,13,ASSLQVGSSEKLF
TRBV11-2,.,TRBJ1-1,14,ASSLQLGTRGTEAF